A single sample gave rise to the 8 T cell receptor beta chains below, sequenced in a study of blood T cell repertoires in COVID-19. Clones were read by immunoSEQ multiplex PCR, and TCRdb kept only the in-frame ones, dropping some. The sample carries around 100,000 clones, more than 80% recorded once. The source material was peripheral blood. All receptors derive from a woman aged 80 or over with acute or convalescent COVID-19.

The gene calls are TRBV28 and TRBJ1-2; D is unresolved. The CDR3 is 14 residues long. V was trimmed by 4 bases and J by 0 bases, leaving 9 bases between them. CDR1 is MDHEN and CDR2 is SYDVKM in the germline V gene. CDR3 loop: CASSSARSNYGYTF. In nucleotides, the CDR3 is TGTGCCAGCAGTTCAGCGAGGTCTAACTATGGCTACACCTTC.

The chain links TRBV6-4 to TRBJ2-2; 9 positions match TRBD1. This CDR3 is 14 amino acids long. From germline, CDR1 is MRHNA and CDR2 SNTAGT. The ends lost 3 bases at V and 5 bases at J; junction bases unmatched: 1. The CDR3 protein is CASSEQGATGELFF. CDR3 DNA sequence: TGTGCCAGCAGTGAACAGGGGGCGACCGGGGAGCTGTTTTTT.

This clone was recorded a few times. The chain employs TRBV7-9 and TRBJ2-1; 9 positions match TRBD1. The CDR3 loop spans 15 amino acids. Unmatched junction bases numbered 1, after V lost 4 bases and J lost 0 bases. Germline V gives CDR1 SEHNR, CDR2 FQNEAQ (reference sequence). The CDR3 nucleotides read TGTGCCAGCAGCTGGGACAGGGTCTCCTACAATGAGCAGTTCTTC. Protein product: CASSWDRVSYNEQFF.

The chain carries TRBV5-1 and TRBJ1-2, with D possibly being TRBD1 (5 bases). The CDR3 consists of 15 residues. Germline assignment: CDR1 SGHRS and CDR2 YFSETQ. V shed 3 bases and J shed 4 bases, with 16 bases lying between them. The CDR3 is CASSSGLTKVYGYTF. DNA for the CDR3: TGCGCCAGCAGCTCGGGACTGACGAAGGTCTATGGCTACACCTTC.

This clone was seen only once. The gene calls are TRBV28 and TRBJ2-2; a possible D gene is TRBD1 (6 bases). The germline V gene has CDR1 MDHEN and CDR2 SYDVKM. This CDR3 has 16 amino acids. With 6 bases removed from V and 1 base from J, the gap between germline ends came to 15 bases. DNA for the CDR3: TGTGCCAGCAGCCAAACCGGGACATGGAACACCGGGGAGCTGTTTTTT. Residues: CASSQTGTWNTGELFF. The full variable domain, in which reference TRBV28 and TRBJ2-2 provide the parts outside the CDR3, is DVKVTQSSRYLVKRTGEKVFLECVQDMDHENMFWYRQDPGLGLRLIYFSYDVKMKEKGDIPEGYSVSREKKERFSLILESASTNQTSMYLCASSQTGTWNTGELFFGEGSRLTVL.

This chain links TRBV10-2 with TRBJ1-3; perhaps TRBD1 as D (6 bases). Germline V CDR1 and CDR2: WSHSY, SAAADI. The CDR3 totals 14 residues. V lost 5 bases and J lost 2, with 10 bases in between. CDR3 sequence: CASSSQGAGNTIYF. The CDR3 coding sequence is TGCGCCAGCAGTTCACAGGGAGCTGGAAACACCATATATTTT.

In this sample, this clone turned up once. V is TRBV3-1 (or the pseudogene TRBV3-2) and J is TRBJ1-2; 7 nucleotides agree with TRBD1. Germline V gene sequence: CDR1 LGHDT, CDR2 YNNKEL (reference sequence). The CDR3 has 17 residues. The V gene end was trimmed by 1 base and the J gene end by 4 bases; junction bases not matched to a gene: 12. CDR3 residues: CASSQARTGEASYGYTF. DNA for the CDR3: TGTGCCAGCAGCCAAGCAAGAACAGGGGAGGCCTCCTATGGCTACACCTTC.

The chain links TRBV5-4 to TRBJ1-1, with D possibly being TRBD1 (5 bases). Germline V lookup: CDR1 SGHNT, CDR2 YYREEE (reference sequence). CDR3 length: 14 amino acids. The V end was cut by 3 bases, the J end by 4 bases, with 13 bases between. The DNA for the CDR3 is TGTGCCAGCAGCTCCAGGGATTTCGGCACTGAAGCTTTCTTT. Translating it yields CASSSRDFGTEAFF.